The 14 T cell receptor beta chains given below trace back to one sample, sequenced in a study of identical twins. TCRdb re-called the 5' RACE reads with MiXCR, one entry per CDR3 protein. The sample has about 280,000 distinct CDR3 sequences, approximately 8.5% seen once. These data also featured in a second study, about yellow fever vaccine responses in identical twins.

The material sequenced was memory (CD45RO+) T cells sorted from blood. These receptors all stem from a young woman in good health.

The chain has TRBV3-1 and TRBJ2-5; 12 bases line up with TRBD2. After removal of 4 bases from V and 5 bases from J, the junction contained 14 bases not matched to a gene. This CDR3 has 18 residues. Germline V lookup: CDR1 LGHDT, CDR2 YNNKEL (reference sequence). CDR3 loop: CASSRRRPSGGAVETQYF. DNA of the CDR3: TGTGCCAGCAGCCGCCGGAGGCCTAGCGGGGGGGCGGTGGAGACCCAGTACTTC.

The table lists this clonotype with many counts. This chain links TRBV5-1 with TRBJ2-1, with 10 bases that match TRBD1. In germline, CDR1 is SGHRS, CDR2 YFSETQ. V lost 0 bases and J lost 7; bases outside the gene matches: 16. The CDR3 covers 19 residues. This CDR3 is CASSLVGQGTSGSLNEQFF. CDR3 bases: TGCGCCAGCAGCTTGGTGGGACAGGGGACAAGCGGGAGTTTAAATGAGCAGTTCTTC.

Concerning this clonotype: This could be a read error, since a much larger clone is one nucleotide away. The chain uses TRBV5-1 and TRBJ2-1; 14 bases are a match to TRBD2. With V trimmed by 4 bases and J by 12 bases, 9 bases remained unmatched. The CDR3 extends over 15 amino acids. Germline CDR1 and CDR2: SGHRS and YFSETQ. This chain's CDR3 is CASSTTSGGAIAQFF. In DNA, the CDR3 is TGCGCCAGCAGCACGACTAGCGGGGGGGCCATTGCGCAGTTCTTC.

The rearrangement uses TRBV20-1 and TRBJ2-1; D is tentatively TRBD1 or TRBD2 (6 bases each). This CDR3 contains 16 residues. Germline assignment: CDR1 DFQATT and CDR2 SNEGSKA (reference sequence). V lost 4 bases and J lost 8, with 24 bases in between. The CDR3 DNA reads TGCAGTGCTAAAGGCGGGGACACCCCTTTGATAGATGAGCAGTTCTTC. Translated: CSAKGGDTPLIDEQFF.

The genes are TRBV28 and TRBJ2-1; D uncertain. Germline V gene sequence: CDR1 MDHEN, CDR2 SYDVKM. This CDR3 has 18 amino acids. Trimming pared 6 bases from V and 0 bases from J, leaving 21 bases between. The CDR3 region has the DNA TGTGCCAGCAGCTTAGAGCTACCTTATGAGAGCTCCTACAATGAGCAGTTCTTC. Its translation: CASSLELPYESSYNEQFF.

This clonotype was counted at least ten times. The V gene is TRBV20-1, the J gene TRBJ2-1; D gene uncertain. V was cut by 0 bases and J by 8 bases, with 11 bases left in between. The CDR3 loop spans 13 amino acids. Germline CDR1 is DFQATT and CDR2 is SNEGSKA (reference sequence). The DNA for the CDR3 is TGCAGTGCTAGAGATACCCATAGGGATGAGCAGTTCTTC. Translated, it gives CSARDTHRDEQFF.

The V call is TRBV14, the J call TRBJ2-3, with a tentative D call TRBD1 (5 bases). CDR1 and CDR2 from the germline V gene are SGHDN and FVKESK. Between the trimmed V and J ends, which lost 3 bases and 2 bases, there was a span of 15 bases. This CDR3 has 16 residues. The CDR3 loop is CASSQLGAVYTDTQYF. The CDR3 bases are TGTGCCAGCAGCCAGTTAGGGGCGGTTTACACAGATACGCAGTATTTT.

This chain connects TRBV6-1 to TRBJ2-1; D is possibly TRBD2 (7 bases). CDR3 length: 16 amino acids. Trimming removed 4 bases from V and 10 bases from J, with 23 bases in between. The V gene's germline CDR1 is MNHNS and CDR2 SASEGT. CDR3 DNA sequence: TGTGCCAGCAGTGCTAGGGGGGGCGGGGGACGAGGGGAGCAGTTCTTC. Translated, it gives CASSARGGGGRGEQFF.

DNA for the CDR3: TGTGCCAGCAGCCGGGGGTATGAGCAGTTCTTC. Residues: CASSRGYEQFF. The rearrangement uses TRBV28 and TRBJ2-1, with a tentative D call TRBD2 (6 bases). The CDR3 covers 11 residues. The V and J ends lost 6 bases and 8 bases respectively, with 8 bases between them. The V gene's germline CDR1 is MDHEN and CDR2 SYDVKM.

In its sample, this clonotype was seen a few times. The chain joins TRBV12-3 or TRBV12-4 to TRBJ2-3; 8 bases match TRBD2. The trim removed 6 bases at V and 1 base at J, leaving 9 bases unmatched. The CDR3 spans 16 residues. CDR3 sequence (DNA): TGTGCCAGCAGCACTTTCGGAGCGGGGGGCACAGATACGCAGTATTTT. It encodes CASSTFGAGGTDTQYF.

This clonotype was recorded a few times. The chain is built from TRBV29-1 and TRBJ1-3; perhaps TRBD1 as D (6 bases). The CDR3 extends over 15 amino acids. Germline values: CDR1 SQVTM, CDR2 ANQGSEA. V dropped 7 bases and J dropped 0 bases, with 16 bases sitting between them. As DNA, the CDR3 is TGCAGCGCCGAATTGGGGACATACTCTGGAAACACCATATATTTT. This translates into CSAELGTYSGNTIYF.

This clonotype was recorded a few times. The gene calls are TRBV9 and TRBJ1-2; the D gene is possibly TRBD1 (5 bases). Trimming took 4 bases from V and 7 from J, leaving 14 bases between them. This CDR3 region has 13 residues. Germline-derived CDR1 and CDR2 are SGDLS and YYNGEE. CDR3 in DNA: TGTGCCAGCAGCACCCGGGACTCGGGTGGCTACACCTTC. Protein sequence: CASSTRDSGGYTF.

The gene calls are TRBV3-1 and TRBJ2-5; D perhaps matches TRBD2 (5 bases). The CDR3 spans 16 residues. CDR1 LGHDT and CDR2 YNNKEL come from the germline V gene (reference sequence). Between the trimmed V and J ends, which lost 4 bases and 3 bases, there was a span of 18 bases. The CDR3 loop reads CASSPPMWRAEETQYF. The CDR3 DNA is TGTGCCAGCAGCCCCCCAATGTGGCGGGCCGAAGAGACCCAGTACTTC.

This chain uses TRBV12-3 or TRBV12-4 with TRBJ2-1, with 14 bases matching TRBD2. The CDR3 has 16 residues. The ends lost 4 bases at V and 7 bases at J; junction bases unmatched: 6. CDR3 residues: CASSSLTSGRANEQFF. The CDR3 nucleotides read TGTGCCAGCAGTTCGTTGACTAGCGGGAGGGCTAATGAGCAGTTCTTC.